This TCR beta chain was found in a study of T cells in localized non-small cell lung cancer. General observations from the study: Researchers found a median approximately 55 of the top 100 tumor clones in adjacent lung. Uninvolved adjacent lung had more T cell clonality than any other tissue, topping tumor. Because researchers sequenced only one region of the tumor, heterogeneity is still possible.

In regard to this clone: The target antigen is unknown.

Sequenced by immunoSEQ multiplex PCR; TCRdb stores in-frame clones only, minus some. The sample shows about 72,000 clones, around 84% of them seen only once. The V gene's germline CDR1 is SGHDT and CDR2 YYEEEE. Deletions cut 2 bases from V and 4 bases from J, with 5 bases between. The CDR3 contains 12 residues. The chain links TRBV5-6 to TRBJ2-3; D unresolved. The specimen comprised peripheral blood, sampled before any cancer treatment. The sequence came from a female donor older than 55 with stage I lung adenocarcinoma. The CDR3 here is CASSLASDTQYF. As DNA, the CDR3 is TGTGCCAGCAGCTTAGCTTCAGATACGCAGTATTTT.